This T cell receptor beta chain was sequenced during a study of blood T cell repertoires in COVID-19. Study information: Whether acute or convalescent, the COVID-19 samples came from the United States, Italy and Spain. From T cells, B-cell-depleted T cells, or PBMCs came the material, which was cDNA or gDNA.

Original processing notes: Reference gene primer amplification in the assay estimated nucleated cell counts. Assay: immunoSEQ multiplex PCR; the TCRdb copy retains only in-frame clones and omits some. D and trimming come from the DNA, and the V and J calls and clone size come from that table. The repertoire includes 100,000 or so clones, 80% to 95% of them detected once, and 4.5% to 6% sits in the top ten. Points on this clone: This same CDR3 is encoded by further DNA sequences in the sample.

From germline, CDR1 is SGHRS and CDR2 YFSETQ. The CDR3 is made up of 14 amino acids. V lost 0 bases, J lost 6 bases, and 2 bases stayed unmatched. The rearrangement links TRBV5-1 to TRBJ2-1, with TRBD2 matching 8 bases. Sequencing input: peripheral blood. The origin of this receptor is a man in his 70s with acute or convalescent COVID-19. CDR3 sequence (DNA): TGCGCCAGCAGCTTGGCCGGGGGGGCCAATGAGCAGTTCTTC. Its translation is CASSLAGGANEQFF.